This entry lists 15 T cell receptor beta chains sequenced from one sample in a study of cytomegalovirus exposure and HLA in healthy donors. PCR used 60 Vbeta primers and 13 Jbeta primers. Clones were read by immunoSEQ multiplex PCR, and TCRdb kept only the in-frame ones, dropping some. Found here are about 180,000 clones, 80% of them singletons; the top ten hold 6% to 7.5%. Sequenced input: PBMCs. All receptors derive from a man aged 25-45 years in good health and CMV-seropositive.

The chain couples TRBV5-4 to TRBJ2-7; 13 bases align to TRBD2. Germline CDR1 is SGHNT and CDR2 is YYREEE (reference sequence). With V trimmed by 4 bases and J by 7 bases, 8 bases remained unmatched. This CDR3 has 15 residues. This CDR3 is CASSPGLAGVGEQYF. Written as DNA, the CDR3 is TGTGCCAGCAGCCCCGGACTAGCGGGAGTCGGGGAGCAGTACTTC.

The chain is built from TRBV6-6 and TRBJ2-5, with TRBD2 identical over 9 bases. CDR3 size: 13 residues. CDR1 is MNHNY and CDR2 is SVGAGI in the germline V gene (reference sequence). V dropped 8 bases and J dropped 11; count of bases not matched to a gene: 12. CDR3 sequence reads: CASSQGAGGEQYF. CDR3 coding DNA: TGTGCCAGCTCACAGGGCGCGGGGGGGGAGCAGTACTTC.

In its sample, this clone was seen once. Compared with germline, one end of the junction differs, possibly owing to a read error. CDR3 DNA sequence: TGTGCCAGCAGCCTAGGGGGTACTAGCGGGAGGGCCGGGGATACGCAGTATTTT. Protein sequence: CASSLGGTSGRAGDTQYF. V and J are TRBV13 and TRBJ2-3; 13 nucleotides match TRBD2. Germline CDR1 is PRHDT and CDR2 is FYEKMQ (reference sequence). The CDR3 spans 18 residues.

CDR3 DNA: TGTGCTAGTGGTTTCGTCGCAGGACTAGCGGGGGGCCTGTTGAGTGAGCAGTTCTTC. Protein: CASGFVAGLAGGLLSEQFF. The gene calls are TRBV12-5 and TRBJ2-1; 14 bases fit TRBD2. The junction had 16 bases not matched to a gene; V was cut back by 3 bases and J by 9 bases. Germline V gene data show CDR1 as LGHNT and CDR2 as FRNRAP. The CDR3 totals 19 residues.

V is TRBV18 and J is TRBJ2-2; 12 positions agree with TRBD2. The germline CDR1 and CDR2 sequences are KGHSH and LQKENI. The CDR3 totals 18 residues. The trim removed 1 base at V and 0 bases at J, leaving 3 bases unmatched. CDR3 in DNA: TGTGCCAGCTCACCACGGCTAGCGGGAGGGCCGAACACCGGGGAGCTGTTTTTT. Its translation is CASSPRLAGGPNTGELFF.

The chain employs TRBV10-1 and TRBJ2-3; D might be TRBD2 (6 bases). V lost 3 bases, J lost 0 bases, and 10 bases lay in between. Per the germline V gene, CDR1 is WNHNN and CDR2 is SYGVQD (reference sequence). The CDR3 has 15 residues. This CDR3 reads CASSDAGFSTDTQYF. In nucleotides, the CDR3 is TGCGCCAGCAGTGATGCGGGATTTAGCACAGATACGCAGTATTTT.

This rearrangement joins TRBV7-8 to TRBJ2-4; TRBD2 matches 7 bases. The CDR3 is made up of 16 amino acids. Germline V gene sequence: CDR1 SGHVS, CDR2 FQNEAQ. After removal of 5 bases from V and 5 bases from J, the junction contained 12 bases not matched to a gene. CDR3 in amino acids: CASSPRTTGGQNIQYF. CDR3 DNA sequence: TGTGCCAGCAGCCCCCGGACAACGGGAGGCCAAAACATTCAGTACTTC.

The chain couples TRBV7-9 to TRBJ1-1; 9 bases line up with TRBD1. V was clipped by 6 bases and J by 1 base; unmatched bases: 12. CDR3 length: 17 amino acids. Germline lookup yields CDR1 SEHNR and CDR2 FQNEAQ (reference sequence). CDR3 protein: CASSLTGQGIGNTEAFF. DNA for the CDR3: TGTGCCAGCAGTTTGACGGGACAGGGTATAGGGAACACTGAAGCTTTCTTT. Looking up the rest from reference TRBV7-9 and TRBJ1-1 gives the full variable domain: DTGVSQNPRHKITKRGQNVTFRCDPISEHNRLYWYRQTLGQGPEFLTYFQNEAQLEKSRLLSDRFSAERPKGSFSTLEIQRTEQGDSAMYLCASSLTGQGIGNTEAFFGQGTRLTVV.

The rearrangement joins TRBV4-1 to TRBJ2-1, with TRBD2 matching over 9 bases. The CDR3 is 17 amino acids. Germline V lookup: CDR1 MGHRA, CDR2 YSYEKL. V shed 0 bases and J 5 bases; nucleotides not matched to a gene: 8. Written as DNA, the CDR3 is TGCGCCAGCAGCCAAGATAAAGGAGCGGGGGGTCACAATGAGCAGTTCTTC. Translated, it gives CASSQDKGAGGHNEQFF.

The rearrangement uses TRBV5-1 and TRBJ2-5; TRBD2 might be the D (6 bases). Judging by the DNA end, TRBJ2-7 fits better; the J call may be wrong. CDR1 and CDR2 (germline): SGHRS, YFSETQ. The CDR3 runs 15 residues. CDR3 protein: CASSPGSGGNYEQYF. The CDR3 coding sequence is TGCGCCAGCAGCCCGGGCTCTGGGGGGAACTACGAGCAGTACTTC.

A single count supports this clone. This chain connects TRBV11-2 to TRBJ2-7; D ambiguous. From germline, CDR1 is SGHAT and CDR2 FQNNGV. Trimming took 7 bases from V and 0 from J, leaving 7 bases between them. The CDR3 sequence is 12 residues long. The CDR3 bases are TGTGCCAGCACCTCTTCCTCCTACGAGCAGTACTTC. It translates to CASTSSSYEQYF.

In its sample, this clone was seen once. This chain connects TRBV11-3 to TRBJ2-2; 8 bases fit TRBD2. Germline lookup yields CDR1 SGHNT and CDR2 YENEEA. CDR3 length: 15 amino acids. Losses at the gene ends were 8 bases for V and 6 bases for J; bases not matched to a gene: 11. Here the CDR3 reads CASRRGLELAGELFF. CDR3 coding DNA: TGTGCCAGCCGCAGGGGACTAGAGTTGGCCGGGGAGCTGTTTTTT.

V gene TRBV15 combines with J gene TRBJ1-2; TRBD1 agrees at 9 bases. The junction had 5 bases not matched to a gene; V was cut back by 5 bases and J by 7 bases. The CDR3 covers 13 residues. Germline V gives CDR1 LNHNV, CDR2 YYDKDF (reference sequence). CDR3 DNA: TGTGCCACCAGCGGCAGACAGGGGGTTGGCTACACCTTC. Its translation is CATSGRQGVGYTF. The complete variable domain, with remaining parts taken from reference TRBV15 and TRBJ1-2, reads DAMVIQNPRYQVTQFGKPVTLSCSQTLNHNVMYWYQQKSSQAPKLLFHYYDKDFNNEADTPDNFQSRRPNTSFCFLDIRSPGLGDTAMYLCATSGRQGVGYTFGSGTRLTVV.

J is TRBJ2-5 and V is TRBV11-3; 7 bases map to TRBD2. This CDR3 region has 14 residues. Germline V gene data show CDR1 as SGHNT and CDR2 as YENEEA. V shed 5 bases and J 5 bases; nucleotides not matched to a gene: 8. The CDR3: CASSPSGLSETQYF. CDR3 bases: TGTGCCAGCAGCCCTAGCGGTCTATCCGAGACCCAGTACTTC.

This CDR3 is CSVGRARANIYEQYF. CDR3 coding DNA: TGCAGCGTTGGGAGGGCCAGGGCCAATATTTACGAGCAGTACTTC. The chain recombines TRBV29-1 with TRBJ2-7; D is perhaps TRBD2 (6 bases). The CDR3 totals 15 residues. The germline V gene encodes CDR1 SQVTM and CDR2 ANQGSEA. Trimming left V 4 bases short and J 4 bases short, with 20 bases between.